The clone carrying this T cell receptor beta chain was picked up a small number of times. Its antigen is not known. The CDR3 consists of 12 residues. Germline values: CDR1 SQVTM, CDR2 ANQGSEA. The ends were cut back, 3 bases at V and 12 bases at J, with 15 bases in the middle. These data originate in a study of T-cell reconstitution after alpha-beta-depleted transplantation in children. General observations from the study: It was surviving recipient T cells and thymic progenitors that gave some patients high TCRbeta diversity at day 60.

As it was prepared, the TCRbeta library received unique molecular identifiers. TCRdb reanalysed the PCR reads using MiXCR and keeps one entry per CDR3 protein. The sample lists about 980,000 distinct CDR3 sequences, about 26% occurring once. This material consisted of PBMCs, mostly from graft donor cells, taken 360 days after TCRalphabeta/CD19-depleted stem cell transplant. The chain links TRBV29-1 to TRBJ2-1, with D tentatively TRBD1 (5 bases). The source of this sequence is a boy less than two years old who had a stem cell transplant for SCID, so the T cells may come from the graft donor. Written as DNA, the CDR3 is TGCAGCGTTGATCTGTCCAGGGATGGGCAGTTCTTC. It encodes CSVDLSRDGQFF.